This entry lists 11 T cell receptor beta chains sequenced from one sample in a study of blood T cell repertoires in COVID-19. Sequencing was performed with immunoSEQ multiplex PCR; in TCRdb, only in-frame clones are kept and a portion is missing. The repertoire holds some 100,000 clones, with roughly 92% as singletons. The sequenced sample was peripheral blood. The receptor source for this set is a man between 70 and 80 years old with acute or convalescent COVID-19.

V is TRBV18 and J is TRBJ1-6; TRBD1 matches 7 bases. V dropped 6 bases and J dropped 10; count of bases not matched to a gene: 9. Per germline, CDR1 KGHSH and CDR2 LQKENI. The CDR3 sequence is 14 residues long. CDR3 region: CASSPTGFWSPLHF. CDR3 nucleotide sequence: TGTGCCAGCTCCCCGACAGGGTTTTGGTCACCCCTCCACTTT.

This clone was detected once. V and J are TRBV9 and TRBJ2-3, with TRBD2 as a possible D gene (5 bases). Trimming took off 3 bases at V and 2 bases at J, with 10 bases between the two ends. This CDR3 has 14 amino acids. Germline V gene lookup returns CDR1 SGDLS and CDR2 YYNGEE. DNA for the CDR3: TGTGCCAGCAGCGGAGGGAGTCCCACAGATACGCAGTATTTT. This codes for CASSGGSPTDTQYF.

The chain has TRBV28 and TRBJ2-2; D might be TRBD2 (5 bases). Between the trimmed V and J ends, which lost 8 bases and 7 bases, there was a span of 14 bases. Looked up from germline, CDR1 is MDHEN and CDR2 is SYDVKM. The CDR3 is 13 amino acids. CDR3 DNA sequence: TGTGCCAGCCTTCGGACTCGCAACGGGGAGCTGTTTTTT. Translation: CASLRTRNGELFF.

DNA for the CDR3: TGTGCCAGCAGCTCGACAGGGGATGTGACCCAGTACTTC. This gives the protein CASSSTGDVTQYF. The chain combines TRBV7-9 with TRBJ2-5, with TRBD1 identical over 8 bases. The CDR3 extends over 13 amino acids. The trim removed 4 bases at V and 7 bases at J, leaving 5 bases unmatched. Germline assignment: CDR1 SEHNR and CDR2 FQNEAQ (reference sequence).

The chain has TRBV28 and TRBJ1-2, with a possible D match to TRBD1 (5 bases). Germline CDR1 is MDHEN and CDR2 is SYDVKM. The ends were cut back, 7 bases at V and 8 bases at J, with 17 bases in the middle. This CDR3 is 13 amino acids long. The CDR3: CASNYQGIEGYTF. CDR3 nucleotide sequence: TGTGCCAGCAACTATCAGGGAATCGAGGGCTACACCTTC.

Only one count was recorded for this clone. The CDR3 sequence: CASRLALGNTGELFF. The CDR3 region has the DNA TGTGCCAGCAGACTGGCACTAGGCAACACCGGGGAGCTGTTTTTT. The chain couples TRBV11-2 to TRBJ2-2; perhaps TRBD2 as D (5 bases). Germline CDR1 is SGHAT and CDR2 is FQNNGV. The CDR3 spans 15 residues. Trimming removed 6 bases from V and 2 bases from J, with 13 bases in between.

This clone was recorded once. The V and J genes are TRBV6-5 and TRBJ2-3, with D unclear. V was trimmed by 3 bases and J by 8 bases, leaving 9 bases between them. This CDR3 comprises 12 residues. Germline CDR1 is MNHEY and CDR2 is SVGAGI. The CDR3 sequence is CASSYTGRTQYF. For the CDR3, the DNA is TGTGCCAGCAGTTATACCGGTCGTACGCAGTATTTT.

The V and J genes are TRBV11-3 and TRBJ2-6; D gene uncertain. The CDR3 sequence is 16 residues long. CDR1 and CDR2 from the germline V gene are SGHNT and YENEEA. V was clipped by 0 bases and J by 3 bases, with 9 bases between them. The CDR3 spells CASSLEISGGANVLTF. The CDR3 region has the DNA TGTGCCAGCAGCTTAGAAATCTCCGGTGGGGCCAACGTCCTGACTTTC. The full variable domain, completed using reference TRBV11-3 and TRBJ2-6, is EAGVVQSPRYKIIEKKQPVAFWCNPISGHNTLYWYLQNLGQGPELLIRYENEEAVDDSQLPKDRFSAERLKGVDSTLKIQPAELGDSAVYLCASSLEISGGANVLTFGAGSRLTVL.

V is TRBV21-1 and J is TRBJ1-2; the table's D call, TRBD1, has no DNA check behind it. TRBV21-1 is a listed pseudogene. The CDR3 consists of 16 residues. The CDR3 sequence is CASSLRGGTGGCGYTF. CDR3 bases: TGTGCCAGCAGCCTAAGAGGAGGGACAGGGGGATGTGGCTACACCTTC.

The chain joins TRBV19 to TRBJ1-5; D may be TRBD1 (6 bases). Deletions cut 7 bases from V and 6 bases from J, with 19 bases between. The CDR3 length is 15 residues. Germline CDR1 LNHDA, CDR2 SQIVND (reference sequence). The DNA for the CDR3 is TGTGCCAGTACCCAACCCGAGGGGGTTCGTCAGCCCCAGCATTTT. It specifies CASTQPEGVRQPQHF.

The chain employs TRBV30 and TRBJ1-1, with D perhaps matching TRBD1 (5 bases). The CDR3 covers 16 residues. The germline V gene encodes CDR1 GTSNPN and CDR2 SVGIG (reference sequence). V lost 0 bases and J 4 bases, leaving 18 bases between the germline ends. The CDR3 here is CAWSVPLRVWGTEAFF. The CDR3 region has the DNA TGTGCCTGGAGTGTCCCCCTCAGGGTTTGGGGCACTGAAGCTTTCTTT.